The sequence of this T cell receptor beta chain was determined in a study of blood T cell repertoires in COVID-19. About the study: Acute and convalescent COVID-19 samples came from the United States, Italy and Spain. In each case, the material was cDNA or gDNA derived from T cells, B-cell-depleted T cells, or PBMCs.

The Seattle site enrolled patients during active infection and followed them longitudinally. Here immunoSEQ multiplex PCR was the method, and the copy in TCRdb shows in-frame clones only, minus some. The sample shows approximately 70,000 clones, 87% of them seen only once. The V and J ends lost 10 bases and 0 bases respectively, with 15 bases between them. The germline V gene has CDR1 MNHEY and CDR2 SVGAGI. CDR3 length: 14 residues. The sequenced sample was peripheral blood. This receptor was taken from a woman in her 50s with COVID-19, enrolled during active disease. This chain links TRBV6-5 with TRBJ2-5; TRBD2 is a possible D gene (7 bases). The CDR3 protein is CATLGGPYQETQYF. As DNA, the CDR3 is TGTGCCACTTTGGGGGGGCCGTACCAAGAGACCCAGTACTTC.